The rows below give T cell receptor beta chains drawn from one sample of a study of T cells after yellow fever vaccination. TCRdb independently ran MiXCR on the 5' RACE reads; one entry per CDR3 protein. Of approximately 150,000 distinct CDR3 sequences in the sample, over 7% are singletons; the top ten hold about a third. The source was CD8+ T cells sorted from PBMCs, collected 45 days after the yellow fever booster vaccination. These receptors were obtained from a man aged 18 to 30 who received the YFV17D yellow fever vaccine. Both conserved end residues are part of each CDR3. D genes are given only for firm matches. Size tells how often a clone was seen (once, few, many) or the class of an expanded clone, and some rows leave it out.

v_call: TRBV3-1
j_call: TRBJ2-5
clone_size: few
d_call: -
cdr3_nt: TGTGCCAGCAGCCAAGTATCAGGGACGGCGGATACCCAGTACTTC
cdr3_aa: CASSQVSGTADTQYF

v_call: TRBV4-1
j_call: TRBJ1-2
clone_size: few
d_call: -
cdr3_nt: TGCGCCAGCAGCCACAACGGGGCTGACGGCTACACCTTC
cdr3_aa: CASSHNGADGYTF

v_call: TRBV7-9
j_call: TRBJ2-2
clone_size: many
d_call: -
cdr3_nt: TGTGCCAGCAGCGAGAAAAAGAGCACCGGGGAGCTGTTTTTT
cdr3_aa: CASSEKKSTGELFF

v_call: TRBV7-3
j_call: TRBJ2-1
clone_size: few
d_call: -
cdr3_nt: TGTGCCAGCAGCTTAGGGGCAGGGAGTGAGCAGTTCTTC
cdr3_aa: CASSLGAGSEQFF

v_call: TRBV6-5
j_call: TRBJ2-1
clone_size: many
d_call: TRBD1
cdr3_nt: TGTGCCAGCTCGTTCTACGCAGGGGGCTATGAGCAGTTCTTC
cdr3_aa: CASSFYAGGYEQFF

v_call: TRBV6-2/TRBV6-3
j_call: TRBJ2-7
clone_size: few
d_call: TRBD1
cdr3_nt: TGTGCCAGCAGTTACACAGGGGTCAACGAGCAGTACTTC
cdr3_aa: CASSYTGVNEQYF

v_call: TRBV2
j_call: TRBJ2-2
clone_size: few
d_call: -
cdr3_nt: TGTGCCAGCAGTACCCCACTATGGACAGTTCAGGGGGAGCTGTTTTTT
cdr3_aa: CASSTPLWTVQGELFF

v_call: TRBV27
j_call: TRBJ2-1
clone_size: few
d_call: -
cdr3_nt: TGTGCCAGCAGTCCGGGGACCCCAGGTAACGAGCAGTTCTTC
cdr3_aa: CASSPGTPGNEQFF

v_call: TRBV5-1
j_call: TRBJ2-2
clone_size: -
d_call: -
cdr3_nt: TGCGCCAGCAGCTTGGCCGAAGGGGAGCTGTTTTTT
cdr3_aa: CASSLAEGELFF

v_call: TRBV19
j_call: TRBJ1-5
clone_size: few
d_call: -
cdr3_nt: TGTGCCAGTAGTATCGGCACGTATAGCAATCAGCCCCAGCATTTT
cdr3_aa: CASSIGTYSNQPQHF

v_call: TRBV6-5
j_call: TRBJ1-1
clone_size: -
d_call: -
cdr3_nt: TGTGCCAGCAGTTACAAGCAGAACACTGAAGCTTTCTTT
cdr3_aa: CASSYKQNTEAFF

v_call: TRBV12-3/TRBV12-4
j_call: TRBJ2-5
clone_size: many
d_call: -
cdr3_nt: TGTGCCAGCAGCCGGCAGGGGCCCAAGACCCAGTACTTC
cdr3_aa: CASSRQGPKTQYF

v_call: TRBV4-2
j_call: TRBJ1-1
clone_size: few
d_call: -
cdr3_nt: TGTGCCAGCAGCCACCCCAAGGCTATAGAAGCTTTCTTT
cdr3_aa: CASSHPKAIEAFF

v_call: TRBV7-9
j_call: TRBJ2-4
clone_size: few
d_call: -
cdr3_nt: TGTGCCAGCAGCTCGGGACTAGCCAAAAACATTCAGTACTTC
cdr3_aa: CASSSGLAKNIQYF

v_call: TRBV21-1
j_call: TRBJ1-5
clone_size: -
d_call: -
cdr3_nt: TGTGCCAGCAGCAAAAGCGGGACAGCCCAGCCCCAGCATTTT
cdr3_aa: CASSKSGTAQPQHF

v_call: TRBV19
j_call: TRBJ2-2
clone_size: -
d_call: TRBD2
cdr3_nt: TGTGCCAGCCACAGAGGGGCGGGGGGAGGCGACACCGGGGAGCTGTTTTTT
cdr3_aa: CASHRGAGGGDTGELFF

v_call: TRBV7-8
j_call: TRBJ1-4
clone_size: few
d_call: -
cdr3_nt: TGTGCCAGCAGCCACTCGGGGGGAGCTAATGAAAAACTGTTTTTT
cdr3_aa: CASSHSGGANEKLFF

v_call: TRBV5-1
j_call: TRBJ2-3
clone_size: many
d_call: TRBD2
cdr3_nt: TGCGCCAGCATCAATGGACTAGTTGAGAGTACGCAGTATTTT
cdr3_aa: CASINGLVESTQYF

v_call: TRBV11-2
j_call: TRBJ1-1
clone_size: -
d_call: TRBD1
cdr3_nt: TGTGCCAGCAGCCCGTCACAGGGGCCGTTCACTGAAGCTTTCTTT
cdr3_aa: CASSPSQGPFTEAFF

v_call: TRBV4-1
j_call: TRBJ1-1
clone_size: -
d_call: -
cdr3_nt: TGCGCCAGCAGCCAAGAAGTCGTCACTGAAGCTTTCTTT
cdr3_aa: CASSQEVVTEAFF

v_call: TRBV7-9
j_call: TRBJ1-6
clone_size: -
d_call: -
cdr3_nt: TGTGCCAGCAGCGGTCCTAGGACCGTCAATTCACCCCTCCACTTT
cdr3_aa: CASSGPRTVNSPLHF

v_call: TRBV7-9
j_call: TRBJ2-1
clone_size: many
d_call: -
cdr3_nt: TGTGCCAGCAGCCGCGAGAGGGTCGAGCAGTTCTTC
cdr3_aa: CASSRERVEQFF

v_call: TRBV5-1
j_call: TRBJ1-5
clone_size: many
d_call: -
cdr3_nt: TGCGCCAGCAGCTTGGATCAGGGAGGCCAGCCCCAGCATTTT
cdr3_aa: CASSLDQGGQPQHF

v_call: TRBV5-1
j_call: TRBJ2-7
clone_size: few
d_call: -
cdr3_nt: TGCGCCAGCAGCTTGTTCAAGGACAGCAGCGAGCAGTACTTC
cdr3_aa: CASSLFKDSSEQYF

v_call: TRBV4-1
j_call: TRBJ1-5
clone_size: few
d_call: -
cdr3_nt: TGCGCCAGCAGCACCCGGGACTTCCCAGGTCAGCCCCAGCATTTT
cdr3_aa: CASSTRDFPGQPQHF

v_call: TRBV3-1
j_call: TRBJ2-3
clone_size: many
d_call: TRBD2
cdr3_nt: TGTGCCAGCAGCCAAGAGGTGGGGCTAGCGGGGGGCTTTTCCACAGATACGCAGTATTTT
cdr3_aa: CASSQEVGLAGGFSTDTQYF